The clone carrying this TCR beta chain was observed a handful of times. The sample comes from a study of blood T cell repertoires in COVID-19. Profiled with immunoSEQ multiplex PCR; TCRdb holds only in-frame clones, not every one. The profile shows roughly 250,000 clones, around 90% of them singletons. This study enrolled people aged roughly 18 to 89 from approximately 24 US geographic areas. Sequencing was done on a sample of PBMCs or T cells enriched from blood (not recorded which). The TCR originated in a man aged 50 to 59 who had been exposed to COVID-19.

This chain's CDR3 is CASSSRGGRTPYGYTF. CDR3 nucleotides: TGTGCCAGCAGTAGTCGGGGGGGGCGCACCCCCTATGGCTACACCTTC. The V gene is TRBV28, the J gene TRBJ1-2, with a possible D match to TRBD1 (6 bases). The CDR3 contains 16 residues. Germline V lookup: CDR1 MDHEN, CDR2 SYDVKM. V was shortened by 5 bases and J by 4 bases, with 20 bases between the two germline ends.